A single sample is the source of the 20 T cell receptor beta chains below, sequenced in a study of blood T cell repertoires in COVID-19. The table came from immunoSEQ multiplex PCR; TCRdb's copy has only in-frame clones and leaves some out. Among 300,000 to 400,000 clones listed, 65% to 90% were seen once. Sequenced material: peripheral blood. These receptors were taken from a human donor in a cohort sampled during active COVID-19.

The V and J genes are TRBV28 and TRBJ2-1; the D gene is possibly TRBD2 (7 bases). The CDR3 runs 15 residues. Germline V gives CDR1 MDHEN, CDR2 SYDVKM. Trimming removed 1 base at V and 5 bases at J, with 12 bases between. Written as DNA, the CDR3 is TGTGCCAGCAGTTTATCGGGGGGCCATAACAATGAGCAGTTCTTC. Translating it yields CASSLSGGHNNEQFF.

The rearrangement uses TRBV11-2 and TRBJ1-5; D gene uncertain. The CDR3 runs 14 residues. Looked up from germline, CDR1 is SGHAT and CDR2 is FQNNGV. V shed 1 base and J shed 3 bases, with 7 bases lying between them. CDR3 sequence (DNA): TGTGCCAGCAGCTTAGGTATCTACAATCAGCCCCAGCATTTT. It translates to CASSLGIYNQPQHF.

This chain uses TRBV5-1 with TRBJ2-7; maybe TRBD2 (7 bases). V lost 5 bases, J lost 6 bases, and 18 bases lay in between. The CDR3 is 14 residues long. Germline-derived CDR1 and CDR2 are SGHRS and YFSETQ. The CDR3 nucleotides read TGCGCCAGCAGTAGAGAGGGGGGGCCGCTCGAGCAGTACTTC. As protein: CASSREGGPLEQYF.

The chain links TRBV7-8 to TRBJ2-2, with TRBD2 identical over 11 bases. Germline V CDR1 and CDR2: SGHVS, FQNEAQ. Trimming took 11 bases from V and 1 from J; bases not matched to a gene: 3. The CDR3 length is 14 residues. The CDR3 protein is CASGLAGNTGELFF. CDR3 DNA sequence: TGTGCCTCCGGACTAGCGGGGAACACCGGGGAGCTGTTTTTT.

This clone was counted a single time. This CDR3 is CAISEFQGQGTDTQYF. The DNA for the CDR3 is TGTGCCATCAGTGAGTTTCAGGGACAGGGCACAGATACGCAGTATTTT. V is TRBV10-3 and J is TRBJ2-3; TRBD1 matches at 8 bases. The CDR3 is 16 residues long. V was pared by 1 base and J by 1 base, with 4 bases of the junction left unmatched. The germline V gene encodes CDR1 ENHRY and CDR2 SYGVKD.

This chain links TRBV6-4 with TRBJ1-4; 9 positions match TRBD1. The CDR3 is 15 residues long. The germline gives CDR1 MRHNA, CDR2 SNTAGT. The V and J ends lost 6 bases and 11 bases, in that order; junction bases with no gene match: 13. The CDR3 reads CASSEPGQGKFKLFF. The CDR3, as DNA: TGTGCCAGCAGCGAACCGGGACAGGGTAAGTTCAAACTGTTTTTT.

The CDR3 is CASSPGTGNYNEQFF. Written as DNA, the CDR3 is TGTGCCAGCTCACCGGGGACAGGGAATTACAATGAGCAGTTCTTC. The chain uses TRBV18 and TRBJ2-1, with 9 bases that match TRBD1. Per germline, CDR1 KGHSH and CDR2 LQKENI. V lost 3 bases and J lost 4; bases outside the gene matches: 4. The CDR3 is 15 residues long.

The chain combines TRBV19 with TRBJ1-5, with 7 bases aligning to TRBD1. Trimming at V came to 3 bases and at J to 2 bases, leaving 1 base not matched to a gene. This CDR3 comprises 14 residues. From germline, CDR1 is LNHDA and CDR2 SQIVND (reference sequence). Here the CDR3 DNA reads TGTGCCAGTAGTATTGGGACAGGCAATCAGCCCCAGCATTTT. Protein sequence: CASSIGTGNQPQHF.

The chain employs TRBV9 and TRBJ2-3; 10 bases map to TRBD2. Losses at the gene ends were 1 base for V and 8 bases for J; bases not matched to a gene: 4. There are 14 residues in the CDR3. Germline loops: CDR1 SGDLS, CDR2 YYNGEE. The CDR3: CASSVTPSGGTQYF. The CDR3 nucleotides are TGTGCCAGCAGCGTAACGCCTAGCGGGGGTACGCAGTATTTT. The full variable domain, in which reference TRBV9 and TRBJ2-3 provide the parts outside the CDR3, is DSGVTQTPKHLITATGQRVTLRCSPRSGDLSVYWYQQSLDQGLQFLIQYYNGEERAKGNILERFSAQQFPDLHSELNLSSLELGDSALYFCASSVTPSGGTQYFGPGTRLTVL.

This clone has a handful of counts. The V gene is TRBV2, the J gene TRBJ1-4; a weak D match, TRBD1 (6 bases). This CDR3 has 15 amino acids. The V gene lost 5 bases and the J gene lost 4 bases, with 14 bases spanning the gap. The V gene's germline CDR1 is SNHLY and CDR2 FYNNEI. CDR3 sequence: CASSYREGINEKLFF. The CDR3 coding sequence is TGTGCCAGCAGTTACAGGGAGGGGATTAATGAAAAACTGTTTTTT. The variable domain in full, with the rest retrieved from reference TRBV2 and TRBJ1-4, is EPEVTQTPSHQVTQMGQEVILRCVPISNHLYFYWYRQILGQKVEFLVSFYNNEISEKSEIFDDQFSVERPDGSNFTLKIRSTKLEDSAMYFCASSYREGINEKLFFGSGTQLSVL.

CDR3 sequence reads: CASSTLQGGGLADTQYF. Here the CDR3 DNA reads TGCGCCAGCAGCACTTTACAGGGTGGGGGTTTGGCAGATACGCAGTATTTT. The chain carries TRBV5-1 and TRBJ2-3, with D perhaps matching TRBD1 (6 bases). The CDR3 runs to 17 residues. V dropped 4 bases and J dropped 4 bases, with 22 bases sitting between them. Per the germline V gene, CDR1 is SGHRS and CDR2 is YFSETQ.

The J gene is TRBJ2-7, the V gene TRBV4-1; 9 bases fit TRBD1. Germline lookup yields CDR1 MGHRA and CDR2 YSYEKL. Trimming cost V 1 base and J 5 bases; bases outside gene matches: 18. The CDR3 extends over 19 amino acids. In nucleotides, the CDR3 is TGCGCCAGCAGCCAAGTGGGGACAGGGAGTAAAACCCCTGGGAACGAGCAGTACTTC. Its translation is CASSQVGTGSKTPGNEQYF.

The chain uses TRBV18 and TRBJ1-2; 7 nucleotides align to TRBD1. Per germline, CDR1 KGHSH and CDR2 LQKENI. V shed 4 bases, J shed 4 bases, and the junction held 15 bases outside the gene matches. CDR3 length equals 17 residues. The CDR3 sequence is CASSLYLDRSTSYGYTF. CDR3 nucleotides: TGTGCCAGCTCACTCTACTTGGACAGGTCGACTAGCTATGGCTACACCTTC.

This clone came up a few times. The V and J genes are TRBV6-5 and TRBJ1-5, with D hard to call. Per the germline V gene, CDR1 is MNHEY and CDR2 is SVGAGI. The germline V and J ends were trimmed by 2 bases and 2 bases, with 7 bases remaining between them. The CDR3 covers 14 residues. The CDR3 loop is CASSYRFGNQPQHF. The CDR3 coding sequence is TGTGCCAGCAGTTACCGTTTTGGCAATCAGCCCCAGCATTTT.

The V and J genes are TRBV7-8 and TRBJ2-5; the D gene is possibly TRBD2 (6 bases). Trimming left V 2 bases short and J 2 bases short, with 12 bases between. The germline V gene has CDR1 SGHVS and CDR2 FQNEAQ. The CDR3 contains 15 residues. The CDR3 DNA reads as TGTGCCAGCAGCTTACGGATAGGAGGGCAAGAGACCCAGTACTTC. Translation gives CASSLRIGGQETQYF.

V gene TRBV29-1 combines with J gene TRBJ1-1, with a weak D call TRBD1 (5 bases). This CDR3 comprises 13 residues. Trimming took off 6 bases at V and 0 bases at J, with 11 bases between the two ends. Germline CDR1 reads SQVTM; CDR2 reads ANQGSEA. The DNA of the CDR3 is TGCAGCGTCATGGGGCGCATGAACACTGAAGCTTTCTTT. Protein product: CSVMGRMNTEAFF.

The V gene is TRBV19, the J gene TRBJ1-5; 10 positions match TRBD1. Per the germline V gene, CDR1 is LNHDA and CDR2 is SQIVND (reference sequence). The trim removed 7 bases at V and 4 bases at J, leaving 7 bases unmatched. This CDR3 region has 15 residues. CDR3: CASIEGQGRNQPQHF. The CDR3, as DNA: TGTGCCAGTATAGAGGGACAGGGGAGAAATCAGCCCCAGCATTTT.

This clone was seen at least ten times. CDR3 bases: TGTGCCAGCAGCTTAATGTCTAGCGGGGCTCGGGGAGATACGCAGTATTTT. Amino acid sequence: CASSLMSSGARGDTQYF. V and J are TRBV7-3 and TRBJ2-3, with 9 positions matching TRBD2. Germline V gene data show CDR1 as SGHTA and CDR2 as FQGTGA. Trimming cost V 1 base and J 5 bases; bases outside gene matches: 10. CDR3 length: 17 amino acids.

The genes are TRBV7-3 and TRBJ2-1; 8 bases fit TRBD1. CDR1 SGHTA and CDR2 FQGTGA come from the germline V gene. This CDR3 is built from 14 residues. V trimming: 5 bases; J trimming: 7 bases; junction bases outside the gene matches: 7. The CDR3: CASSQDRGGNEQFF. The CDR3 DNA is TGTGCCAGCAGCCAAGACAGGGGTGGGAATGAGCAGTTCTTC.

The rearrangement uses TRBV9 and TRBJ1-3; D is unresolved. Germline V gene lookup returns CDR1 SGDLS and CDR2 YYNGEE. V lost 0 bases and J lost 0, with 7 bases in between. The CDR3 loop spans 15 amino acids. The CDR3 DNA reads TGTGCCAGCAGCGTAGGTCTCCCCTCTGGAAACACCATATATTTT. It codes for CASSVGLPSGNTIYF. Based on the CDR3 plus reference TRBV9 and TRBJ1-3, the full variable domain is DSGVTQTPKHLITATGQRVTLRCSPRSGDLSVYWYQQSLDQGLQFLIQYYNGEERAKGNILERFSAQQFPDLHSELNLSSLELGDSALYFCASSVGLPSGNTIYFGEGSWLTVV.